The clone carrying this TCR beta chain was recorded many times. This entry is derived from a study of T cells in Graves' hyperthyroidism and ophthalmopathy. PBMCs were obtained from 10 ml fresh peripheral blood. Researchers took RNA transcripts and amplified the TCR beta CDR3 regions from them. Initially, a first-round RT-PCR of the TCR CDR3 employed the HTBI primer set. TCRdb processed the multiplex PCR reads anew with MiXCR; each CDR3 protein has one entry. The sample lists about 610,000 distinct CDR3 sequences; roughly 14% were seen once. There are 14 residues in the CDR3. V was shortened by 3 bases and J by 0 bases, with 8 bases between the two germline ends.

The TCR sequence derives from a woman in her forties with Graves' ophthalmopathy. Sequenced sample: blood. The chain couples TRBV12-3 or TRBV12-4 to TRBJ2-5; D is tentatively TRBD1 or TRBD2 (5 bases each). DNA for the CDR3: TGTGCCAGCAGTTTCTCGGGACACCAAGAGACCCAGTACTTC. This encodes CASSFSGHQETQYF.